The T cell receptor beta chain under discussion was sequenced for a study of T cell responses to AZD1222 COVID-19 vaccine. This CDR3 is built from 13 residues. Germline loops: CDR1 LGHDT, CDR2 YNNKEL (reference sequence). The V end lost 8 bases, the J end lost 4 bases, and 14 bases lay between the germline ends. Clones were sequenced by immunoSEQ multiplex PCR, and TCRdb holds only the in-frame ones, with some missing. This sample has roughly 140,000 clones, with roughly nine tenths found just once. About this clone itself: What it binds is unknown.

Study conclusions and caveats: The reported proportion of spike-specific TCRs targeting unmutated variant regions was nearly half.

The TCR was taken from an adult in good health. This material consisted of peripheral blood, taken on day 0 of AZD1222 vaccination. The chain uses TRBV3-1 (or the pseudogene TRBV3-2) and TRBJ1-2, with D possibly matching TRBD1 (5 bases). The CDR3 is CASGRGPSYGYTF. CDR3 coding DNA: TGTGCCAGCGGACGGGGCCCTAGCTATGGCTACACCTTC.